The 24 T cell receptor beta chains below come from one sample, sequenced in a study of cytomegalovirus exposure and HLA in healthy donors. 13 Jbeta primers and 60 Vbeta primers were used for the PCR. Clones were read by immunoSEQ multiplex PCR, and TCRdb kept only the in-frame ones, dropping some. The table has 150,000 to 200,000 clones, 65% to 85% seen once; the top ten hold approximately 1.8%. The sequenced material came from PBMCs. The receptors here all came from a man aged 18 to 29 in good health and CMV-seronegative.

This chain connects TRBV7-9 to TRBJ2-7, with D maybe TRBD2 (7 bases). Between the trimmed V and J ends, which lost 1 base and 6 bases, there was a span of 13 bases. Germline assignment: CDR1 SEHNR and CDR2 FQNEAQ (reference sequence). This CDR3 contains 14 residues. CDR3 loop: CASSLDGGGVEQYF. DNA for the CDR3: TGTGCCAGCAGCTTAGATGGCGGGGGCGTCGAGCAGTACTTC.

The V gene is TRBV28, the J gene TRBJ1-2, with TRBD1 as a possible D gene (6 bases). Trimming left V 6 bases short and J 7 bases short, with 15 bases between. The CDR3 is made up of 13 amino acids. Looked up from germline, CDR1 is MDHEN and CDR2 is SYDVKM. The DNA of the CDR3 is TGTGCCAGCAGGGGGGCGGCGGTTTCTGGCTACACCTTC. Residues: CASRGAAVSGYTF.

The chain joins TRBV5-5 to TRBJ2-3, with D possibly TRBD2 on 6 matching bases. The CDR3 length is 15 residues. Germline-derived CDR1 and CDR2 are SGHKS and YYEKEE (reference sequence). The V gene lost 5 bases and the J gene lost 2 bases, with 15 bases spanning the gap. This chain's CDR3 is CASRSAGLNTDTQYF. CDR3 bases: TGTGCCAGCAGATCGGCGGGATTGAACACAGATACGCAGTATTTT.

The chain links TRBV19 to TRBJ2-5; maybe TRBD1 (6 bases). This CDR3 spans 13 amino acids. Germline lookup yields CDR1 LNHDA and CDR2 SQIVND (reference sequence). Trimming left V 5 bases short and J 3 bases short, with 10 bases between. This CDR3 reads CASSPGQKETQYF. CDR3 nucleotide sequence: TGTGCCAGTAGTCCAGGACAGAAAGAGACCCAGTACTTC.

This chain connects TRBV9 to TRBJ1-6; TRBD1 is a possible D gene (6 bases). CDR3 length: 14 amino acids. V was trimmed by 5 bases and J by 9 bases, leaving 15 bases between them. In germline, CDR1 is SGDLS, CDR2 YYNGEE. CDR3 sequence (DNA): TGTGCCAGCAGTTTACAGGGTAGCAGTTCACCCCTCCACTTT. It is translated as CASSLQGSSSPLHF.

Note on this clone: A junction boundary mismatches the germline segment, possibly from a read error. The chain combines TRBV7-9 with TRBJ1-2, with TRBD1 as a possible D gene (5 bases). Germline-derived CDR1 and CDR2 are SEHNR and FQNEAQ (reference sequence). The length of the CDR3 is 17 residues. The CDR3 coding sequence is TGTTCCAGCAGCCCCACCCAGACGGGGGGACGTATGTATGGCTACACCTTC. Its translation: CSSSPTQTGGRMYGYTF.

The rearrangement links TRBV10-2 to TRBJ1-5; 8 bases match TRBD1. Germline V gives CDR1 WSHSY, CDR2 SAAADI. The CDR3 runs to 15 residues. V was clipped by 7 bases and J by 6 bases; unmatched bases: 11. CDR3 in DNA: TGCGCCAGCACTCCAAGCAGGGGGCAGGGTCAGCCCCAGCATTTT. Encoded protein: CASTPSRGQGQPQHF.

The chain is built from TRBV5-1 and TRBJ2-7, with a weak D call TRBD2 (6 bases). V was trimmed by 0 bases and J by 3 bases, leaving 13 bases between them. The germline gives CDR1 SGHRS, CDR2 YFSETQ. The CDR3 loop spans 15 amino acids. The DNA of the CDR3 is TGCGCCAGCAGCTTGGCCGTTGCGGGATACTACGAGCAGTACTTC. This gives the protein CASSLAVAGYYEQYF.

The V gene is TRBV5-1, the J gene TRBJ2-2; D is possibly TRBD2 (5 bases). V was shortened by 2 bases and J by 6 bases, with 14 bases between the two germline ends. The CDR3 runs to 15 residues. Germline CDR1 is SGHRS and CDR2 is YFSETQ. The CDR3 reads CASSFPREGSGELFF. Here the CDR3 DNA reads TGCGCCAGCAGCTTTCCGAGGGAAGGTTCCGGGGAGCTGTTTTTT.

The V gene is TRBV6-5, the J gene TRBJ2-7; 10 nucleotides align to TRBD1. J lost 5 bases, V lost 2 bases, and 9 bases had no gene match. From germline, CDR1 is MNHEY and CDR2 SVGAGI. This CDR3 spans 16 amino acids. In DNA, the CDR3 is TGTGCCAGCAGTTACACTGCGGGACAGGGGAACCACGAGCAGTACTTC. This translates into CASSYTAGQGNHEQYF.

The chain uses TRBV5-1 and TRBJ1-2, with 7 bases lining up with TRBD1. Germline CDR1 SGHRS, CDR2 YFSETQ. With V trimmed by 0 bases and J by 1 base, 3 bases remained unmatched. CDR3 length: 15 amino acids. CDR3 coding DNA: TGCGCCAGCAGCTTGGGGGACAGCATTAACTATGGCTACACCTTC. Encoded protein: CASSLGDSINYGYTF.

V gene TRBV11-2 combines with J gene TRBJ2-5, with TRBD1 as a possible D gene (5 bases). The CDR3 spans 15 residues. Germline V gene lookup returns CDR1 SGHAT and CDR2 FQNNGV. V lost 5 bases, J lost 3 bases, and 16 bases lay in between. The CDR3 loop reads CASSQRPEGEETQYF. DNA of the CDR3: TGTGCCAGCAGCCAAAGACCCGAAGGGGAAGAGACCCAGTACTTC.

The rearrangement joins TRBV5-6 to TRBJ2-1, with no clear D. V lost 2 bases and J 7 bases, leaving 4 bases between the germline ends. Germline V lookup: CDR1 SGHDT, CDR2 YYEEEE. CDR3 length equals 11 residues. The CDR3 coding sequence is TGTGCCAGCAGCTTACAGAATGAGCAGTTCTTC. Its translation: CASSLQNEQFF.

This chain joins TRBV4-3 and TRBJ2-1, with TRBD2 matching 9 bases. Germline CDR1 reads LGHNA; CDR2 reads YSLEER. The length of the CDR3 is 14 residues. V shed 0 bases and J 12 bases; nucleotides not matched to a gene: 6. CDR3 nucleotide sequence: TGCGCCAGCAGCCAAGATGGTAGCGGGAGAGGGCAGTTCTTC. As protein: CASSQDGSGRGQFF.

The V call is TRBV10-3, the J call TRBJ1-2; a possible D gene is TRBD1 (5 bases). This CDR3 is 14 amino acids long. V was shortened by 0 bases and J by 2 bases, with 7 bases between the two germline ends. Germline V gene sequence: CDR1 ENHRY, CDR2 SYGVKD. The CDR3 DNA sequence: TGTGCCATCAGTGAGTCACACAGGAACTATGGCTACACCTTC. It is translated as CAISESHRNYGYTF.

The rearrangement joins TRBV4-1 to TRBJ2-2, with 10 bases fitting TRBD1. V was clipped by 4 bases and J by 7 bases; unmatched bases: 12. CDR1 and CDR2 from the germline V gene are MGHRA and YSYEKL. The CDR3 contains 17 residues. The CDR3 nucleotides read TGCGCCAGCAGCCGAAGAGGTGACAGGGGGCGGGTCGGGGAGCTGTTTTTT. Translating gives CASSRRGDRGRVGELFF.

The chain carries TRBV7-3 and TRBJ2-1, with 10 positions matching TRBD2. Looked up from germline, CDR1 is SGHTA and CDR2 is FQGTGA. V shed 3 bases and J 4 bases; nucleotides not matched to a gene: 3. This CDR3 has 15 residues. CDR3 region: CASSFGLAEYNEQFF. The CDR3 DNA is TGTGCCAGCAGCTTCGGACTAGCGGAATACAATGAGCAGTTCTTC.

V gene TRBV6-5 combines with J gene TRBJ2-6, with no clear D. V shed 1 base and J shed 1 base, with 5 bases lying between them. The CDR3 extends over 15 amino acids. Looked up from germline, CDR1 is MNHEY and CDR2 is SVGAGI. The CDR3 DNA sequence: TGTGCCAGCAGTTACTGGCGGTCTGGGGCCAACGTCCTGACTTTC. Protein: CASSYWRSGANVLTF.

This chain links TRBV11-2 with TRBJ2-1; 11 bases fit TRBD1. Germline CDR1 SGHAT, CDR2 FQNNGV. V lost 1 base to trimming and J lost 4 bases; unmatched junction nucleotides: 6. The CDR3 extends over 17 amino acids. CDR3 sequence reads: CASSLVWDRGTYNEQFF. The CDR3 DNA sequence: TGTGCCAGCAGCTTAGTATGGGACAGGGGGACATACAATGAGCAGTTCTTC.

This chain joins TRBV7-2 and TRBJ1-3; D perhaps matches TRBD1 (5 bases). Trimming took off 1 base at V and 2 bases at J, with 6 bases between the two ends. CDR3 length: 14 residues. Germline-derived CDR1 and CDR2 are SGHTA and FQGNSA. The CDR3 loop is CASSLEGPGNTIYF. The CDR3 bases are TGTGCCAGCAGCTTAGAGGGGCCTGGAAACACCATATATTTT.

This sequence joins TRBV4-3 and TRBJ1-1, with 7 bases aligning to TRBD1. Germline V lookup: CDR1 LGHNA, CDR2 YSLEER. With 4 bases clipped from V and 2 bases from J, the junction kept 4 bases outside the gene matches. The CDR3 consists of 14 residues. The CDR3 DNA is TGCGCCAGCAGCCGTGGGACAGCCAACACTGAAGCTTTCTTT. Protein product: CASSRGTANTEAFF.

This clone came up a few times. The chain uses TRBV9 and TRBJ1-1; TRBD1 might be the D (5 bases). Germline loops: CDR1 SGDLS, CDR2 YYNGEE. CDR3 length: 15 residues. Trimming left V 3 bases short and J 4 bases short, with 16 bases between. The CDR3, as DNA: TGTGCCAGCAGCGCCCTTCAGGGTGGTGGCACTGAAGCTTTCTTT. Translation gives CASSALQGGGTEAFF.

The CDR3 region has the DNA TGTGCCAGCAGCCCCCCCGGGGTCCTAGCCAAAAACATTCAGTACTTC. It yields the protein CASSPPGVLAKNIQYF. The chain has TRBV5-6 and TRBJ2-4, with a possible D match to TRBD2 (5 bases). Germline values: CDR1 SGHDT, CDR2 YYEEEE. V was shortened by 4 bases and J by 0 bases, with 14 bases between the two germline ends. CDR3 length: 16 amino acids.

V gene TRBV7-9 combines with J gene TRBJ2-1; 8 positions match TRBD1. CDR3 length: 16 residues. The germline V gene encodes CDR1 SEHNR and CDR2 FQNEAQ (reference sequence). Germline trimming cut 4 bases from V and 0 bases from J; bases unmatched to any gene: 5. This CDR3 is CASSSKDRVSYNEQFF. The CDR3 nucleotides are TGTGCCAGCAGCTCAAAGGACAGGGTCTCCTACAATGAGCAGTTCTTC. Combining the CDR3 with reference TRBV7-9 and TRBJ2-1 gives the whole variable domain DTGVSQNPRHKITKRGQNVTFRCDPISEHNRLYWYRQTLGQGPEFLTYFQNEAQLEKSRLLSDRFSAERPKGSFSTLEIQRTEQGDSAMYLCASSSKDRVSYNEQFFGPGTRLTVL.